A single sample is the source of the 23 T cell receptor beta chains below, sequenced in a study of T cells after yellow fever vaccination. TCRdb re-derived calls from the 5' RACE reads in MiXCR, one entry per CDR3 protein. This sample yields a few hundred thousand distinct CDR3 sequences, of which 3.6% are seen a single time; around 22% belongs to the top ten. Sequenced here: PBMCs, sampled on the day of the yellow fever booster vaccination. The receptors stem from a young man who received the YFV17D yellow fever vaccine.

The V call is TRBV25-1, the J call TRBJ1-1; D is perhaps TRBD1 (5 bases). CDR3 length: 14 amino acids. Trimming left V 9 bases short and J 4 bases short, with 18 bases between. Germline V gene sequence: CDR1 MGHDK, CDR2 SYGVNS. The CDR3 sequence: CARSWGRDATEAFF. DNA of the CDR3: TGTGCCAGGTCCTGGGGCAGGGATGCCACTGAAGCTTTCTTT. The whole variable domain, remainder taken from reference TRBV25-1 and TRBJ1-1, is EADIYQTPRYLVIGTGKKITLECSQTMGHDKMYWYQQDPGMELHLIHYSYGVNSTEKGDLSSESTVSRIRTEHFPLTLESARPSHTSQYLCARSWGRDATEAFFGQGTRLTVV.

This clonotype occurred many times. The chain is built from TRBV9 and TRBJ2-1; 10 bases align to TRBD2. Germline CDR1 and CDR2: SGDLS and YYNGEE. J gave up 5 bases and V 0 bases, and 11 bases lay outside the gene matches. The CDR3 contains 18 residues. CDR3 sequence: CASSVASSGGSGHNEQFF. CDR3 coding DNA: TGTGCCAGCAGCGTAGCCTCTAGCGGGGGAAGCGGCCACAATGAGCAGTTCTTC.

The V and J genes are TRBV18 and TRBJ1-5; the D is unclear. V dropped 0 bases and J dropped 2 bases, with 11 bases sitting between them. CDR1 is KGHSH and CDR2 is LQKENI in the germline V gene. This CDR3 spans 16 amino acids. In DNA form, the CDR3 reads TGTGCCAGCTCACCACCGATAGGTTCCGGCAATCAGCCCCAGCATTTT. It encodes CASSPPIGSGNQPQHF.

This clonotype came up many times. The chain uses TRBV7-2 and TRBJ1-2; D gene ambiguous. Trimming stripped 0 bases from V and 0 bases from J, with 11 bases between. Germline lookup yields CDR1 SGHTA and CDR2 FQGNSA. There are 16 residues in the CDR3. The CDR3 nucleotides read TGTGCCAGCAGCTTAGCCGCACGGTTAGCTAACTATGGCTACACCTTC. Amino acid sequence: CASSLAARLANYGYTF.

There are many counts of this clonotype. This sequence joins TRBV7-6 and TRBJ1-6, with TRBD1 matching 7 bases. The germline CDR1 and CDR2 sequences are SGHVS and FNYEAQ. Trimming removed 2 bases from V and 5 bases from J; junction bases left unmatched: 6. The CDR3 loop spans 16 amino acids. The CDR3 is CASSLRQGGDNSPLHF. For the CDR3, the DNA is TGTGCCAGCAGCTTAAGACAGGGAGGGGATAATTCACCCCTCCACTTT.

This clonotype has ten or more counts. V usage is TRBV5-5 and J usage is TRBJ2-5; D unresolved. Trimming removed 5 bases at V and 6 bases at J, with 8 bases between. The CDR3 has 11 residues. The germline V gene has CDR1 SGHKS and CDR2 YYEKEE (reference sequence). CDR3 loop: CASRTSQTQYF. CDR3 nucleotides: TGTGCCAGCAGAACTTCTCAGACCCAGTACTTC. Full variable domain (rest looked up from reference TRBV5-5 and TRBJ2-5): DAGVTQSPTHLIKTRGQQVTLRCSPISGHKSVSWYQQVLGQGPQFIFQYYEKEERGRGNFPDRFSARQFPNYSSELNVNALLLGDSALYLCASRTSQTQYFGPGTRLLVL.

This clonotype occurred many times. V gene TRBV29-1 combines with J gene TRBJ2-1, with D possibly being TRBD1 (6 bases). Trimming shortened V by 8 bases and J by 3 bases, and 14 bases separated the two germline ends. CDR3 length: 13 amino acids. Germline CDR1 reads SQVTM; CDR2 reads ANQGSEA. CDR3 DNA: TGCAGCCTCCGACAGGCTGACTACAATGAGCAGTTCTTC. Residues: CSLRQADYNEQFF.

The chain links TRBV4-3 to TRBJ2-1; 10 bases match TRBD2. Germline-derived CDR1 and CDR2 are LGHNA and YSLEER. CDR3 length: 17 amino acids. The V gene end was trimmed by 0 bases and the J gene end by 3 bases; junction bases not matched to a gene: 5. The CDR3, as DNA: TGCGCCAGCAGCCAAGAGATGATAGCGGGGGGCTACAATGAGCAGTTCTTC. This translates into CASSQEMIAGGYNEQFF.

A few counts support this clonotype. The CDR3 DNA sequence: TGTGCCACCAGCAGAGTCATCGGTGAGCAGTTCTTC. Protein product: CATSRVIGEQFF. The chain employs TRBV15 and TRBJ2-1; D unclear. The germline V gene has CDR1 LNHNV and CDR2 YYDKDF (reference sequence). The CDR3 contains 12 residues. Trimming shortened V by 1 base and J by 9 bases, and 7 bases separated the two germline ends.

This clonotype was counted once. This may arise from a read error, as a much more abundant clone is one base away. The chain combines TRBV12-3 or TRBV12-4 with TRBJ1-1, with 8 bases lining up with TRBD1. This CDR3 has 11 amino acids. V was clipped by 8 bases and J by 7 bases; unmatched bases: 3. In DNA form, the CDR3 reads TGTGCCAGCTGTGGGACAGGTGAAGCTTTCTTT. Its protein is CASCGTGEAFF.

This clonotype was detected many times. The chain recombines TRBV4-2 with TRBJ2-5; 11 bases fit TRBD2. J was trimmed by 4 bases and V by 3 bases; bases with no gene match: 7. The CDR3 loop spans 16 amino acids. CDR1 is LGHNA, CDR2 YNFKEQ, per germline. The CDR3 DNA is TGTGCCAGCAGCCAGGGGGCGGGACTAGCGGCAGAGACCCAGTACTTC. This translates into CASSQGAGLAAETQYF.

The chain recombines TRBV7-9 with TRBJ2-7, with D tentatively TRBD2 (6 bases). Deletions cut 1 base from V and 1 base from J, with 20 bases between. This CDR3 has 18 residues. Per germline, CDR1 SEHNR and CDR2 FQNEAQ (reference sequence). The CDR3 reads CASSLGGTRGLASYEQYF. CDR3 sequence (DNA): TGTGCCAGCAGCTTAGGGGGAACTAGGGGACTGGCATCCTACGAGCAGTACTTC.

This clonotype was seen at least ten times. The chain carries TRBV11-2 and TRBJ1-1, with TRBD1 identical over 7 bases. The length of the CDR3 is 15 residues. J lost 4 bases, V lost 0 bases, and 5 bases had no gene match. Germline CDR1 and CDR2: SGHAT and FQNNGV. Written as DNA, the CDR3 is TGTGCCAGCAGCTTAGAACGGCAGGGGGGCACTGAAGCTTTCTTT. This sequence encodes CASSLERQGGTEAFF.

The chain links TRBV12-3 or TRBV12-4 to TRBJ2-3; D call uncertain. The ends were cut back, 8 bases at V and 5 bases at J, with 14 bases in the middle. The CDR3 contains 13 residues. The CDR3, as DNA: TGTGCCAGCGGAAGTCTGGGCCTAGATACGCAGTATTTT. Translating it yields CASGSLGLDTQYF.

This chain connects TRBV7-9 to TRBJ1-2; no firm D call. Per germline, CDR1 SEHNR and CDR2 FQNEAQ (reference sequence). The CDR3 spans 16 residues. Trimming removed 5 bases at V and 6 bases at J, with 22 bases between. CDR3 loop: CASSTTGSRAPDGYTF. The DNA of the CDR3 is TGTGCCAGCAGCACGACCGGGTCAAGGGCGCCGGATGGCTACACCTTC.

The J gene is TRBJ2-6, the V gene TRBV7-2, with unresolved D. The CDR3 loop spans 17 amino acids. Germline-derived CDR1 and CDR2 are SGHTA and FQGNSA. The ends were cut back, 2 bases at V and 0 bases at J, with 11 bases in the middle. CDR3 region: CASSLMGSLSGANVLTF. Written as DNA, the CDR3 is TGTGCCAGCAGCTTAATGGGCAGCCTCTCTGGGGCCAACGTCCTGACTTTC.

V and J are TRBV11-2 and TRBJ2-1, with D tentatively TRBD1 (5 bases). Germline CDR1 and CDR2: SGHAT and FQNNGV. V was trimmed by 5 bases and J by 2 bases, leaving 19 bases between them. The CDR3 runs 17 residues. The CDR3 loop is CASSALLGVITYNEQFF. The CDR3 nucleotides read TGTGCCAGCAGCGCTCTCCTAGGGGTTATCACCTACAATGAGCAGTTCTTC.

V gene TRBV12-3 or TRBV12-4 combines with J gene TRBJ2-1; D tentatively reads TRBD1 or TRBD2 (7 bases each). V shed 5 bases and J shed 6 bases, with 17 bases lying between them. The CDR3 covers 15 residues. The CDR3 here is CASSPGGGPGNEQFF. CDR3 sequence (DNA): TGTGCCAGCAGTCCAGGGGGGGGGCCTGGCAATGAGCAGTTCTTC.

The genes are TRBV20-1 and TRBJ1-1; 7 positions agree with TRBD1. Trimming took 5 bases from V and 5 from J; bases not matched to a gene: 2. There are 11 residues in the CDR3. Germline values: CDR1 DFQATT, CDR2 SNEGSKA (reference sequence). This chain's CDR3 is CSAAQGTEAFF. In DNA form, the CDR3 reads TGCAGTGCTGCACAGGGGACTGAAGCTTTCTTT.

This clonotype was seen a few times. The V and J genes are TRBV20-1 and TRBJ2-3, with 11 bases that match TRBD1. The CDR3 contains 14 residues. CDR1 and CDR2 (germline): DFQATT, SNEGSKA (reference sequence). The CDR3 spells CSPGTGGFTDTQYF. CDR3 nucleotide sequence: TGCAGCCCCGGGACAGGGGGGTTCACAGATACGCAGTATTTT.

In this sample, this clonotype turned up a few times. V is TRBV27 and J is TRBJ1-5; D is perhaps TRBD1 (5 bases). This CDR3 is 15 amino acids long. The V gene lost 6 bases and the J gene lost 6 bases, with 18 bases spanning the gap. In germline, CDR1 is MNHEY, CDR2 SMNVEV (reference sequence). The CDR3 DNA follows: TGTGCCAGCAGCGTCCGGGGCCCCCGAGGTCAGCCCCAGCATTTT. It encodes CASSVRGPRGQPQHF.

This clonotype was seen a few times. CDR3 DNA: TGTGCCAGCAGCTGGGTATCAGGGAATGAGCAGTACTTC. It translates to CASSWVSGNEQYF. The chain uses TRBV5-4 and TRBJ2-7; maybe TRBD1 (5 bases). V shed 3 bases and J shed 7 bases, with 14 bases lying between them. The CDR3 has 13 residues. Germline V lookup: CDR1 SGHNT, CDR2 YYREEE (reference sequence).

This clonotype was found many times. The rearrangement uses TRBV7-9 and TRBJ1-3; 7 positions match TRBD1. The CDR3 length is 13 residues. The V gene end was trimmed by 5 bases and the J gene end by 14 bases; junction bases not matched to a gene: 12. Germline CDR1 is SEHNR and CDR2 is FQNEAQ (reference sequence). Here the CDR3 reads CASSLGQAAGVYF. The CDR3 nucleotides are TGTGCCAGCAGCCTCGGACAGGCTGCCGGGGTATATTTT.